This T cell receptor beta chain was found in a study of neurological immune-mediated disorders. The method for making cDNA was 5'RACE, and it used 10-nucleotide random UMIs. In every sequencing run, more than 180 million TCR-beta sequences were generated from 15-18 subjects. TCRdb ran MiXCR on the 5' RACE reads and lists one entry per CDR3 protein. This sample has roughly 34,000 distinct CDR3 sequences; more than 10% occur once, and the top ten carry about 2.5%. CDR1 is SGHTA and CDR2 is FQGNSA in the germline V gene. V lost 6 bases and J lost 4; bases outside the gene matches: 9. CDR3 length: 15 residues. Time point specified: longitudinal time-point 2. Healthy controls were blood bank volunteers in Maryland, USA. This clonotype has a count of ten or more.

The chain links TRBV7-2 to TRBJ1-1; 9 bases fit TRBD1. The receptor's source is a woman between 40 and 50 years old in good health. Sequencing input: PBMCs. The CDR3 reads CASSPGTGKGTEAFF. Here the CDR3 DNA reads TGTGCCAGCAGTCCCGGGACAGGGAAGGGCACTGAAGCTTTCTTT.